The clone carrying this T cell receptor beta chain was found a few times. Its antigen is undetermined. These data come from a study of post-analysis software for immune sequencing data. The study, taken as a whole, reports: TRBV5-6, TRBV5-1 and TRBV20-1 belonged to a set of about five TRBV segments that were more frequent in patients than controls.

Trimming stripped 3 bases from V and 6 bases from J, with 20 bases between. Germline values: CDR1 SEHNR, CDR2 FQNEAQ (reference sequence). The CDR3 extends over 16 amino acids. Unique-molecular-identifier-tagged TCR beta cDNA libraries were used. Via MiXCR, TCRdb re-called the PCR reads, giving one row per CDR3 protein. This table holds hundreds of thousands of distinct CDR3 sequences, roughly 27% found once. The clonotype was recovered from a girl aged 10 to 17 with multiple sclerosis. Sequencing input: blood. The chain combines TRBV7-9 with TRBJ1-2; D unclear. CDR3 sequence: CASSFPPRTPLDGYTF. The CDR3 DNA reads as TGTGCCAGCAGCTTCCCTCCCCGGACCCCCTTGGATGGCTACACCTTC.